Following are 20 T cell receptor beta chains from one sample sequenced in a study of T cell responses to AZD1222 COVID-19 vaccine. Data came from immunoSEQ multiplex PCR; TCRdb stores just in-frame clones and leaves some out. This sample has about 150,000 clones, with roughly 94% found just once. Sequenced material: peripheral blood, taken on day 0 of AZD1222 vaccination. The receptors derive from an adult in good health.

This chain links TRBV11-3 with TRBJ1-1; possibly TRBD1 for D (5 bases). The CDR3 length is 15 residues. Germline CDR1 SGHNT, CDR2 YENEEA. The V end was cut by 0 bases, the J end by 4 bases, with 12 bases between. The DNA for the CDR3 is TGTGCCAGCAGCTTAGACGGGGAGGGGTCCACTGAAGCTTTCTTT. Translating gives CASSLDGEGSTEAFF. Complete variable domain (other parts from reference TRBV11-3 and TRBJ1-1): EAGVVQSPRYKIIEKKQPVAFWCNPISGHNTLYWYLQNLGQGPELLIRYENEEAVDDSQLPKDRFSAERLKGVDSTLKIQPAELGDSAVYLCASSLDGEGSTEAFFGQGTRLTVV.

The chain has TRBV4-1 and TRBJ1-2, with TRBD1 identical over 8 bases. Germline V lookup: CDR1 MGHRA, CDR2 YSYEKL. The V segment lost 4 bases and the J segment 4 bases; nucleotides outside the gene matches: 11. This CDR3 contains 16 residues. The CDR3 coding sequence is TGCGCCAGCAGCCCACCGGGCAGGGGGCTGAGCTATGGCTACACCTTC. The encoded protein is CASSPPGRGLSYGYTF.

This chain links TRBV6-2 or TRBV6-3 with TRBJ2-2; no reliable D call. The CDR3 runs 15 residues. V dropped 0 bases and J dropped 3 bases, with 8 bases sitting between them. Germline assignment: CDR1 MNHEY and CDR2 SVGEGT. The CDR3 loop reads CASSYSGSHTGELFF. The DNA for the CDR3 is TGTGCCAGCAGTTACTCGGGCAGTCACACCGGGGAGCTGTTTTTT.

The J gene is TRBJ1-1, the V gene TRBV19; D perhaps matches TRBD1 (6 bases). Trimming stripped 0 bases from V and 11 bases from J, with 13 bases between. Germline V gives CDR1 LNHDA, CDR2 SQIVND (reference sequence). The CDR3 sequence is 13 residues long. This CDR3 is CASSIEQGSRAFF. The DNA of the CDR3 is TGTGCCAGTAGTATAGAACAGGGAAGTCGGGCTTTCTTT.

This clone was counted once. V and J are TRBV5-1 and TRBJ2-3; D might be TRBD1 (5 bases). Germline values: CDR1 SGHRS, CDR2 YFSETQ. V dropped 8 bases and J dropped 1 base, with 20 bases sitting between them. This CDR3 contains 16 residues. The CDR3 sequence is CASAKGPDVGTDTQYF. CDR3 sequence (DNA): TGCGCCAGTGCCAAGGGGCCGGACGTGGGCACAGATACGCAGTATTTT.

The chain links TRBV5-4 to TRBJ1-2; D call uncertain. The CDR3 totals 15 residues. Deletions cut 0 bases from V and 4 bases from J, with 13 bases between. Germline V lookup: CDR1 SGHNT, CDR2 YYREEE (reference sequence). The CDR3 region is CASSLEASEGYGYTF. The CDR3 DNA reads as TGTGCCAGCAGCTTGGAGGCCTCAGAAGGCTATGGCTACACCTTC.

The V call is TRBV12-3 or TRBV12-4, the J call TRBJ2-3; D tentatively fits TRBD1 or TRBD2 (5 bases each). CDR3 length equals 12 residues. V was shortened by 6 bases and J by 8 bases, with 12 bases between the two germline ends. CDR3 region: CASSPLRGTQYF. The DNA for the CDR3 is TGTGCCAGCAGCCCACTGAGGGGTACGCAGTATTTT.

This clone was counted only a few times. The chain joins TRBV13 to TRBJ1-1; D uncertain. CDR1 PRHDT and CDR2 FYEKMQ come from the germline V gene (reference sequence). CDR3 size: 13 residues. Trimming took off 5 bases at V and 3 bases at J, with 10 bases between the two ends. Written as DNA, the CDR3 is TGTGCCAGCAGCCCCGACATAGACACTGAAGCTTTCTTT. Translation: CASSPDIDTEAFF. Looking up the rest from reference TRBV13 and TRBJ1-1 gives the full variable domain: AAGVIQSPRHLIKEKRETATLKCYPIPRHDTVYWYQQGPGQDPQFLISFYEKMQSDKGSIPDRFSAQQFSDYHSELNMSSLELGDSALYFCASSPDIDTEAFFGQGTRLTVV.

This clone was seen a handful of times. The chain recombines TRBV6-5 with TRBJ2-2, with a tentative D call TRBD2 (6 bases). V was pared by 8 bases and J by 3 bases, with 10 bases between. Per the germline V gene, CDR1 is MNHEY and CDR2 is SVGAGI. This CDR3 comprises 13 residues. The CDR3, as DNA: TGTGCCAGCCGTTCGGGGGACACCGGGGAGCTGTTTTTT. Its protein is CASRSGDTGELFF.

The chain is built from TRBV19 and TRBJ1-2; D unresolved. The germline gives CDR1 LNHDA, CDR2 SQIVND (reference sequence). The CDR3 covers 11 residues. The ends were cut back, 8 bases at V and 7 bases at J, with 11 bases in the middle. CDR3 in DNA: TGTGCCAGTTCGCGGGCGGCTGGCTACACCTTC. This gives the protein CASSRAAGYTF.

The chain employs TRBV19 and TRBJ1-2; D is ambiguous. The V gene's germline CDR1 is LNHDA and CDR2 SQIVND (reference sequence). The CDR3 sequence is 15 residues long. V lost 3 bases to trimming and J lost 2 bases, with 13 bases between them. The CDR3 reads CASSITRRSNYGYTF. The CDR3 bases are TGTGCCAGTAGTATCACCAGGCGCTCCAACTATGGCTACACCTTC.

The chain has TRBV19 and TRBJ2-3; no clear D gene. This CDR3 comprises 16 residues. V was trimmed by 1 base and J by 0 bases, leaving 11 bases between them. Germline CDR1 is LNHDA and CDR2 is SQIVND (reference sequence). DNA for the CDR3: TGTGCCAGTAGTATAGGGGCCTCCACAAGCACAGATACGCAGTATTTT. It specifies CASSIGASTSTDTQYF.

The DNA of the CDR3 is TGTGCCAGCAGTTTATCGAGGGGATACACCTTC. Encoded protein: CASSLSRGYTF. The chain carries TRBV28 and TRBJ1-2; D is perhaps TRBD1 (5 bases). V lost 1 base and J lost 11, with 8 bases in between. The CDR3 length is 11 residues. CDR1 is MDHEN, CDR2 SYDVKM, per germline.

This rearrangement joins TRBV11-1 to TRBJ2-5, with TRBD1 matching over 8 bases. CDR1 SGHAT and CDR2 FQDESV come from the germline V gene (reference sequence). The junction had 1 base not matched to a gene; V was cut back by 3 bases and J by 1 base. This CDR3 is built from 14 residues. The CDR3 DNA is TGTGCCAGCAGCTTCACAGGGGGCCAAGAGACCCAGTACTTC. Translated: CASSFTGGQETQYF.

This rearrangement joins TRBV5-4 to TRBJ2-7; TRBD1 aligns across 11 bases. Germline values: CDR1 SGHNT, CDR2 YYREEE (reference sequence). The CDR3 is made up of 15 amino acids. V trimming: 4 bases; J trimming: 3 bases; junction bases outside the gene matches: 6. The CDR3 sequence is CASSLGQGGFYEQYV. CDR3 bases: TGTGCCAGCAGCCTGGGACAGGGGGGTTTCTACGAGCAGTACGTC.

In DNA form, the CDR3 reads TGTGCCAGCAGCTTGGTGGGGTTTTGGGGCACAGATACGCAGTATTTT. It codes for CASSLVGFWGTDTQYF. The rearrangement uses TRBV5-5 and TRBJ2-3, with D uncertain. Per the germline V gene, CDR1 is SGHKS and CDR2 is YYEKEE (reference sequence). The CDR3 length is 16 residues. V dropped 0 bases and J dropped 1 base, with 12 bases sitting between them. Filled out from reference TRBV5-5 and TRBJ2-3, the complete variable domain reads DAGVTQSPTHLIKTRGQQVTLRCSPISGHKSVSWYQQVLGQGPQFIFQYYEKEERGRGNFPDRFSARQFPNYSSELNVNALLLGDSALYLCASSLVGFWGTDTQYFGPGTRLTVL.

This rearrangement joins TRBV19 to TRBJ1-4; D unresolved. There are 14 residues in the CDR3. Trimming cost V 5 bases and J 3 bases, with 10 bases left between them. Germline V lookup: CDR1 LNHDA, CDR2 SQIVND (reference sequence). CDR3 region: CASSLGGANEKLFF. The CDR3 DNA reads as TGTGCCAGTAGTTTGGGTGGGGCTAATGAAAAACTGTTTTTT.

The chain employs TRBV5-1 and TRBJ2-3; 11 bases map to TRBD2. After removal of 0 bases from V and 4 bases from J, the junction contained 7 bases not matched to a gene. The CDR3 length is 17 residues. Germline-derived CDR1 and CDR2 are SGHRS and YFSETQ. In DNA form, the CDR3 reads TGCGCCAGCAGCTTGGCCGATAGACTAGCGGGGTCAGATACGCAGTATTTT. The encoded protein is CASSLADRLAGSDTQYF. Full variable domain (rest looked up from reference TRBV5-1 and TRBJ2-3): KAGVTQTPRYLIKTRGQQVTLSCSPISGHRSVSWYQQTPGQGLQFLFEYFSETQRNKGNFPGRFSGRQFSNSRSEMNVSTLELGDSALYLCASSLADRLAGSDTQYFGPGTRLTVL.

The rearrangement links TRBV6-2 or TRBV6-3 to TRBJ2-1; D is unclear. Deletions cut 2 bases from V and 3 bases from J, with 8 bases between. The CDR3 consists of 14 residues. Germline CDR1 MNHEY, CDR2 SVGEGT. The CDR3 sequence: CASSYLAVYNEQFF. The CDR3 DNA reads as TGTGCCAGCAGTTACCTTGCGGTCTACAATGAGCAGTTCTTC.

The chain recombines TRBV28 with TRBJ2-2; no firm D call. Germline-derived CDR1 and CDR2 are MDHEN and SYDVKM. CDR3 length: 14 residues. Trimming removed 5 bases at V and 5 bases at J, with 12 bases between. CDR3: CASSPHSVTGELFF. The CDR3 coding sequence is TGTGCCAGCAGTCCGCACTCAGTAACCGGGGAGCTGTTTTTT.